This TCR beta chain was retrieved from a study of shared clonotypes between healthy human individuals. Unsorted PBMCs provided DNA that was sequenced on ten immunoSEQ deep assay plates. Per the study methods: With immunoSEQ giving junction-only sequences and no quality scores, filtering differed. Sequenced by immunoSEQ multiplex PCR; TCRdb stores in-frame clones only, minus some. For V, J and clone size, that table is used; D and trimming come from the DNA. The table has 450,000 to 500,000 clones, 81% seen once. It was about 100 million PBMCs that unsorted samples used for genomic DNA. The germline gives CDR1 MNHEY, CDR2 SMNVEV (reference sequence). The CDR3 is 14 residues long. The V end lost 7 bases, the J end lost 2 bases, and 14 bases lay between the germline ends.

This TCR was sampled from a woman between 35 and 50 years old in good health. Some clones in this sample may be carry-over from other donors' samples. The chain links TRBV27 to TRBJ2-5, with D possibly being TRBD1 (6 bases). Sequencing was carried out using PBMCs. DNA of the CDR3: TGTGCCAGCAAAAGGGGGACCATACAAGAGACCCAGTACTTC. This codes for CASKRGTIQETQYF.